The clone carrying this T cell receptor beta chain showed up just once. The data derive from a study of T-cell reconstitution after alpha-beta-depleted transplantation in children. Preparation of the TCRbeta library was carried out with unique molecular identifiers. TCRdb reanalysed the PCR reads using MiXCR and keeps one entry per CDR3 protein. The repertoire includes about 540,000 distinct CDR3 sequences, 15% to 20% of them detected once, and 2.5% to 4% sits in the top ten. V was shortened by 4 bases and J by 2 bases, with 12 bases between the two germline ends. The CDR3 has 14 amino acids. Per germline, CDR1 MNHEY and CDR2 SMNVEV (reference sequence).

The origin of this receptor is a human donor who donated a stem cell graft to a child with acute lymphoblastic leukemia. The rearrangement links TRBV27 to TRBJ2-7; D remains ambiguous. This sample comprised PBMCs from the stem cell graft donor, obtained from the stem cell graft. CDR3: CASSSSFPTYEQYF. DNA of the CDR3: TGTGCCAGCAGTTCCTCCTTTCCAACCTACGAGCAGTACTTC.